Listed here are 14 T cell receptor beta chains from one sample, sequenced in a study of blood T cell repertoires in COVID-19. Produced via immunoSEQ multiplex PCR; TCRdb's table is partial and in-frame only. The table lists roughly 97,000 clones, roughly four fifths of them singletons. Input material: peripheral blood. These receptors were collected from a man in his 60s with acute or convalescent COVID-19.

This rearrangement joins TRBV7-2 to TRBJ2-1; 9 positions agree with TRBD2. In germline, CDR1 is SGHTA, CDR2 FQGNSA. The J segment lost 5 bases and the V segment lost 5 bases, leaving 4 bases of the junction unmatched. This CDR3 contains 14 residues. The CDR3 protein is CASSRGLADNEQFF. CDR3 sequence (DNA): TGTGCCAGCAGCCGGGGACTAGCAGACAATGAGCAGTTCTTC.

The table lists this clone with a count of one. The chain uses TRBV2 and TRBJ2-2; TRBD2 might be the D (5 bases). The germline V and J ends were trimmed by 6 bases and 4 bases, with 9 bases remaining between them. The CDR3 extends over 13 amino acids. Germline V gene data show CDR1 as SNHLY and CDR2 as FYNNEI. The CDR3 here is CASRGAPTGELFF. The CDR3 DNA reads TGTGCCAGCAGGGGAGCACCCACCGGGGAGCTGTTTTTT.

The CDR3 DNA reads as TGTGCCAGCAGCTTAGGGCGTTCAGGGGCTATCGGGGAGCCCCAGCATTTT. Translating it yields CASSLGRSGAIGEPQHF. V is TRBV7-9 and J is TRBJ1-5; D possibly corresponds to TRBD1 (6 bases). CDR3 length: 17 amino acids. Trimming took 1 base from V and 8 from J, leaving 21 bases between them. Germline values: CDR1 SEHNR, CDR2 FQNEAQ (reference sequence).

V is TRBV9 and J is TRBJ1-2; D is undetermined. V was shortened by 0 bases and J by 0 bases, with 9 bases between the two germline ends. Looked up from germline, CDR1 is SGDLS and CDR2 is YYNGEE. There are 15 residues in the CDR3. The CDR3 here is CASSVAEGANYGYTF. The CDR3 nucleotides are TGTGCCAGCAGCGTAGCAGAGGGTGCTAACTATGGCTACACCTTC.

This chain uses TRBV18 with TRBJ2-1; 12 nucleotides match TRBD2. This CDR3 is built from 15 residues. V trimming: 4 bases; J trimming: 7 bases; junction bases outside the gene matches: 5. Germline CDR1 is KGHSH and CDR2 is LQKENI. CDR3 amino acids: CASSLTSGSGNEQFF. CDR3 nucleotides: TGTGCCAGCTCACTGACTAGCGGGAGTGGGAATGAGCAGTTCTTC.

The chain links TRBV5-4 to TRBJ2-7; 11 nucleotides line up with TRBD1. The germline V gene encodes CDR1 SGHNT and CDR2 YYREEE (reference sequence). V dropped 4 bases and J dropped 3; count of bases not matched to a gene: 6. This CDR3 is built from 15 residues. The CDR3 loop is CASSIGQGAIYEQYF. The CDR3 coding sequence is TGTGCCAGCAGCATAGGACAGGGGGCAATCTACGAGCAGTACTTC.

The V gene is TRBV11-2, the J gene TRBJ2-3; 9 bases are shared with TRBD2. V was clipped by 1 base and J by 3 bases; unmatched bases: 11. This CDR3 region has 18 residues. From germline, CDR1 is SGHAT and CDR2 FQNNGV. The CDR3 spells CASSLGGSGSFSTDTQYF. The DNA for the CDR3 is TGTGCCAGCAGCTTAGGAGGTAGCGGGAGTTTCAGTACAGATACGCAGTATTTT.

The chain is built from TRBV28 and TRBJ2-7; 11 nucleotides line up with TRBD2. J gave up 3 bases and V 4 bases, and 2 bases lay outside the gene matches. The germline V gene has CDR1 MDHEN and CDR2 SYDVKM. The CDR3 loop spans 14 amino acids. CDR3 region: CASSYGTSGYEQYF. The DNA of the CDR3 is TGTGCCAGCAGTTATGGGACTAGCGGCTACGAGCAGTACTTC.

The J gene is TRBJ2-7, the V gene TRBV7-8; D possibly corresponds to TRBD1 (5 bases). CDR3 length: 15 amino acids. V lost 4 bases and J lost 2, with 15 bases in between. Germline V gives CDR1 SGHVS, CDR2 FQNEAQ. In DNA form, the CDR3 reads TGTGCCAGCAGCTCCCTGAGCCAGGGCCCCTACGAGCAGTACTTC. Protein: CASSSLSQGPYEQYF.

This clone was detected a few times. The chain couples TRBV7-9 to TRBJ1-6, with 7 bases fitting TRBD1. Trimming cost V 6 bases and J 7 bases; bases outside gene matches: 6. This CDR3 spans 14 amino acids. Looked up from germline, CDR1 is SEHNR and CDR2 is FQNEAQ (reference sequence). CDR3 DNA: TGTGCCAGCAGTAGGGGGCAGGGGAATTCACCCCTCCACTTT. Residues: CASSRGQGNSPLHF.

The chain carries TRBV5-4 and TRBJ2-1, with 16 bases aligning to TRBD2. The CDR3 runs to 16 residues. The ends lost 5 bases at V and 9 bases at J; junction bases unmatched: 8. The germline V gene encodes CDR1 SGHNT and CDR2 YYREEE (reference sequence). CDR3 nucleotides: TGTGCCAGCAGTTCCGAGGGACTAGCGGGGGGGAGTGAGCAGTTCTTC. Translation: CASSSEGLAGGSEQFF.

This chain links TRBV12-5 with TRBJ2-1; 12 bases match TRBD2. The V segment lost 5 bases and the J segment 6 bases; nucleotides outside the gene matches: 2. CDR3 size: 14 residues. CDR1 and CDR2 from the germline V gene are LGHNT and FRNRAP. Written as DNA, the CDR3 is TGTGCTAGTGGTCCGGGACTAGCGGGCAATGAGCAGTTCTTC. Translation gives CASGPGLAGNEQFF.

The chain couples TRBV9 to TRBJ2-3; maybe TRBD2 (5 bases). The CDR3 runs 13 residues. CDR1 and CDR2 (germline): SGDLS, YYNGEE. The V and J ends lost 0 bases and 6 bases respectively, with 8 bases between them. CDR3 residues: CASSVVQRDTQYF. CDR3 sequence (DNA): TGTGCCAGCAGCGTAGTTCAGCGGGATACGCAGTATTTT.

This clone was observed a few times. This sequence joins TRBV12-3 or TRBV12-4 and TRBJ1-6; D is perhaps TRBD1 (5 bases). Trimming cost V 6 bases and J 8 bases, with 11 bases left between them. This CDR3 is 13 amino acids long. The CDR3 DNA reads TGTGCCAGCAGCCTGACGGGGGATTCACCCCTCCACTTT. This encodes CASSLTGDSPLHF.